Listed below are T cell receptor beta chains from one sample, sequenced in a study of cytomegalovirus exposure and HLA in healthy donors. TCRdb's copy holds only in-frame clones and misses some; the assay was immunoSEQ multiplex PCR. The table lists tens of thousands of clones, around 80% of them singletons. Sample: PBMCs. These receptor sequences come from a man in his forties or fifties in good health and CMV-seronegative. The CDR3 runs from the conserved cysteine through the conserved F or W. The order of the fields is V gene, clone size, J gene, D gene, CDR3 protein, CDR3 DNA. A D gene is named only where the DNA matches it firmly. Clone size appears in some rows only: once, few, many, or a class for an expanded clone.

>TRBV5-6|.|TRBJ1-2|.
CASSLRLPGHNYGYTF
TGTGCCAGCAGCTTGCGTCTTCCAGGGCATAACTATGGCTACACCTTC
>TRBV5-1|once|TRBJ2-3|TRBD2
CASSRGSSSTDTQYF
TGCGCCAGCAGCCGCGGGAGTTCTAGCACAGATACGCAGTATTTT
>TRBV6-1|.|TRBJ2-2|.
CASRDSPRGGELFF
TGTGCCAGCAGAGACAGCCCAAGAGGCGGGGAGCTGTTTTTT
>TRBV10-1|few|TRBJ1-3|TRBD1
CASSETGAGSGNTIYF
TGCGCCAGCAGTGAGACAGGGGCCGGCTCTGGAAACACCATATATTTT
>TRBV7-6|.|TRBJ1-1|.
CASSLAGPGSRSTEAFF
TGTGCCAGCAGCTTAGCGGGGCCAGGTAGTAGGAGCACTGAAGCTTTCTTT
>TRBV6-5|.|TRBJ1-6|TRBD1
CASSYGDRLNSPLHF
TGTGCCAGCAGTTACGGGGACAGACTTAATTCACCCCTCCACTTT
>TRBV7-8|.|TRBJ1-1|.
CASRGRGGVSFF
TGTGCCAGCAGGGGCCGAGGGGGTGTTAGCTTCTTT
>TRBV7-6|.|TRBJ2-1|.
CASRSGTINEQFF
TGTGCCAGCAGATCCGGGACAATCAATGAGCAGTTCTTC
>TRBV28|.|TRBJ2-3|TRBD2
CAWAGGSTDTQYF
TGTGCCTGGGCGGGAGGTAGCACAGATACGCAGTATTTT
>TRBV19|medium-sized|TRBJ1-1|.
CASSRRQSTEAFF
TGTGCCAGTAGTAGACGACAGAGCACTGAAGCTTTCTTT
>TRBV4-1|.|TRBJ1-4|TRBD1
CASSPGQGGEKLFF
TGCGCCAGCAGCCCAGGGCAGGGGGGTGAAAAACTGTTTTTT
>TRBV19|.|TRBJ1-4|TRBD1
CASSIWDSNDEKLFF
TGTGCCAGTAGTATTTGGGACAGTAATGACGAAAAACTGTTTTTT
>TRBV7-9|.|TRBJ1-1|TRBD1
CASRRQGAGTEAFF
TGTGCCAGCAGAAGACAGGGGGCTGGCACTGAAGCTTTCTTT
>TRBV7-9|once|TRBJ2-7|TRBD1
CASSLTGTGTEQYF
TGTGCCAGCAGCTTAACCGGGACAGGGACCGAGCAGTACTTC
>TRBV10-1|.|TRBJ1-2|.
CASSEEGGYGYTF
TGCGCCAGCAGTGAAGAGGGAGGGTATGGCTACACCTTC
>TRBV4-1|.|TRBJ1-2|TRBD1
CASSPTQGARYGYTF
TGCGCCAGCAGCCCAACACAGGGGGCGAGGTATGGCTACACCTTC